These 27 T cell receptor beta chains originate from one sample sequenced in a study of blood T cells in healthy people across ages. For the second PCR, which ran for about 7 to 11 cycles, a sample-barcoded 5' primer and a J-beta primer mix were used. In TCRdb, the 5' RACE reads were re-called with MiXCR into one record per CDR3 protein. This sample has around 820,000 distinct CDR3 sequences; 20% to 25% occur once, and the top ten carry more than 3%. These data are also associated with another study on T cells of mothers and their children.

The sample taken for sequencing was blood. The source is a boy aged 5-17 years in good health.

This clonotype has more than one count but fewer than ten. The J gene is TRBJ2-1, the V gene TRBV29-1; tentatively, D is TRBD2 (5 bases). This CDR3 is built from 11 residues. V dropped 5 bases and J dropped 6 bases, with 8 bases sitting between them. Germline V lookup: CDR1 SQVTM, CDR2 ANQGSEA. The CDR3, as DNA: TGCAGCGTTCGGGATGCCAATGAGCAGTTCTTC. Protein: CSVRDANEQFF.

This clonotype has just a few counts. The chain is built from TRBV28 and TRBJ2-1; D is perhaps TRBD1 or TRBD2 (5 bases each). CDR3 length: 13 residues. V was cut by 10 bases and J by 1 base, with 11 bases left in between. Germline CDR1 reads MDHEN; CDR2 reads SYDVKM. In nucleotides, the CDR3 is TGTGCCACCATGGGGGTATCCTACAATGAGCAGTTCTTC. Translation: CATMGVSYNEQFF.

This clonotype was observed a handful of times. CDR3 loop: CASSSLAGGPFSTDTQYF. Written as DNA, the CDR3 is TGTGCCAGCAGTTCACTAGCGGGAGGCCCATTTAGCACAGATACGCAGTATTTT. The J gene is TRBJ2-3, the V gene TRBV28; 12 bases match TRBD2. The J segment lost 0 bases and the V segment lost 4 bases, leaving 8 bases of the junction unmatched. The CDR3 runs 18 residues. Germline V lookup: CDR1 MDHEN, CDR2 SYDVKM.

The V gene is TRBV10-3, the J gene TRBJ1-6, with unresolved D. The CDR3 covers 12 residues. Germline loops: CDR1 ENHRY, CDR2 SYGVKD. V was shortened by 0 bases and J by 12 bases, with 6 bases between the two germline ends. For the CDR3, the DNA is TGTGCCATCAGTGAGTCGACGGGACCCCTCCACTTT. The encoded protein is CAISESTGPLHF.

The genes are TRBV20-1 and TRBJ1-5, with 7 bases aligning to TRBD1. The V segment lost 2 bases and the J segment 2 bases; nucleotides outside the gene matches: 3. The CDR3 has 14 amino acids. Germline V gene data show CDR1 as DFQATT and CDR2 as SNEGSKA (reference sequence). The CDR3 reads CSARTQGGNQPQHF. The DNA for the CDR3 is TGCAGTGCTAGAACCCAGGGGGGCAATCAGCCCCAGCATTTT.

The chain couples TRBV5-5 to TRBJ1-4; possibly TRBD1 for D (6 bases). The germline gives CDR1 SGHKS, CDR2 YYEKEE (reference sequence). The CDR3 covers 15 residues. Trimming took 0 bases from V and 12 from J, leaving 18 bases between them. In DNA, the CDR3 is TGTGCCAGCAGCTTGGTCCAACAGGGAGTCAAGGAACTGTTTTTT. Amino acid sequence: CASSLVQQGVKELFF.

This clonotype was seen repeatedly, ten times or more. For the CDR3, the DNA is TGTGCCAGCAGCCCGACTGTATCGAACACCGGGGAGCTGTTTTTT. Protein: CASSPTVSNTGELFF. J is TRBJ2-2 and V is TRBV7-9; D is uncertain. The V end was cut by 5 bases, the J end by 0 bases, with 10 bases between. Germline V gives CDR1 SEHNR, CDR2 FQNEAQ (reference sequence). The CDR3 has 15 residues.

This clonotype was counted only a few times. The chain has TRBV20-1 and TRBJ2-7; D is undetermined. The CDR3 runs to 14 residues. V shed 3 bases and J shed 5 bases, with 17 bases lying between them. CDR1 is DFQATT and CDR2 is SNEGSKA in the germline V gene (reference sequence). CDR3 in DNA: TGCAGTGCTAGGGGCGGAGCGACCACTAACGAGCAGTACTTC. Protein product: CSARGGATTNEQYF.

This clonotype was seen only a few times. J is TRBJ2-7 and V is TRBV11-2; D is possibly TRBD2 (6 bases). CDR3 length: 15 residues. Germline V CDR1 and CDR2: SGHAT, FQNNGV. Trimming removed 2 bases from V and 2 bases from J, with 13 bases in between. The CDR3 DNA sequence: TGTGCCAGCAGCTTACGCAGGGACTTTACCTACGAGCAGTACTTC. It codes for CASSLRRDFTYEQYF. Full variable domain (outside the CDR3, taken from reference TRBV11-2 and TRBJ2-7): EAGVAQSPRYKIIEKRQSVAFWCNPISGHATLYWYQQILGQGPKLLIQFQNNGVVDDSQLPKDRFSAERLKGVDSTLKIQPAKLEDSAVYLCASSLRRDFTYEQYFGPGTRLTVT.

The chain has TRBV5-6 and TRBJ2-1; 10 nucleotides align to TRBD2. Germline CDR1 reads SGHDT; CDR2 reads YYEEEE. The CDR3 is 15 residues long. After removal of 4 bases from V and 4 bases from J, the junction contained 5 bases not matched to a gene. CDR3 sequence reads: CASSTAGGMYNEQFF. CDR3 DNA sequence: TGTGCCAGCAGCACAGCGGGGGGGATGTACAATGAGCAGTTCTTC. The variable domain in full, with the rest retrieved from reference TRBV5-6 and TRBJ2-1, is DAGVTQSPTHLIKTRGQQVTLRCSPKSGHDTVSWYQQALGQGPQFIFQYYEEEERQRGNFPDRFSGHQFPNYSSELNVNALLLGDSALYLCASSTAGGMYNEQFFGPGTRLTVL.

The chain joins TRBV7-3 to TRBJ2-2; 7 nucleotides match TRBD1. CDR3 size: 15 residues. The germline gives CDR1 SGHTA, CDR2 FQGTGA. J gave up 0 bases and V 7 bases, and 5 bases lay outside the gene matches. DNA of the CDR3: TGTGCCAGCACCCCGACAGGGACGAACACCGGGGAGCTGTTTTTT. Its protein is CASTPTGTNTGELFF.

This clonotype appeared a few times. The chain links TRBV3-1 to TRBJ2-3, with 8 bases lining up with TRBD2. This CDR3 has 16 amino acids. Germline V gives CDR1 LGHDT, CDR2 YNNKEL (reference sequence). Trimming removed 3 bases from V and 2 bases from J; junction bases left unmatched: 7. The CDR3 reads CASSQGLEDLTDTQYF. CDR3 nucleotides: TGTGCCAGCAGCCAGGGACTAGAGGACCTCACAGATACGCAGTATTTT.

The sample holds a few counts of this clonotype. The rearrangement uses TRBV28 and TRBJ2-7; D call uncertain. Germline V gene sequence: CDR1 MDHEN, CDR2 SYDVKM. V gave up 10 bases and J gave up 0 bases, with 13 bases separating them. The CDR3 covers 13 residues. For the CDR3, the DNA is TGTGCCACCCTCTTGCGCAGCTCCTACGAGCAGTACTTC. Protein: CATLLRSSYEQYF.

This clonotype was counted only a few times. This rearrangement joins TRBV29-1 to TRBJ2-5; 9 bases align to TRBD1. Judging by the DNA end, TRBJ2-7 fits better; the J call may be wrong. This CDR3 region has 14 residues. Germline V gives CDR1 SQVTM, CDR2 ANQGSEA. In DNA, the CDR3 is TGCAGCGTTTCACCGGGACAGGGATTCGACGAGCAGTACTTC. Translated: CSVSPGQGFDEQYF.

The CDR3 loop is CSPRGEGTEAFF. CDR3 DNA sequence: TGCAGTCCAAGAGGGGAAGGGACTGAAGCTTTCTTT. The V gene is TRBV20-1, the J gene TRBJ1-1; a possible D gene is TRBD1 (5 bases). This CDR3 is built from 12 residues. The germline V gene has CDR1 DFQATT and CDR2 SNEGSKA (reference sequence). V was cut by 8 bases and J by 5 bases, with 15 bases left in between.

This clonotype was detected only a few times. The gene calls are TRBV29-1 and TRBJ2-7, with 8 bases lining up with TRBD1. CDR3 size: 13 residues. The ends lost 2 bases at V and 3 bases at J; junction bases unmatched: 3. Germline V gene lookup returns CDR1 SQVTM and CDR2 ANQGSEA. The CDR3 DNA reads TGCAGCGTTGAACCGGACAGGGACTACGAGCAGTACTTC. Amino acids: CSVEPDRDYEQYF.

This clonotype was counted a few times. The chain links TRBV6-5 to TRBJ2-7, with D possibly being TRBD1 (6 bases). There are 14 residues in the CDR3. Germline CDR1 is MNHEY and CDR2 is SVGAGI. V lost 7 bases, J lost 3 bases, and 16 bases lay in between. CDR3 in DNA: TGTGCCAGCACCGAGAACAGGGATTTCTACGAGCAGTACTTC. This sequence encodes CASTENRDFYEQYF.

The chain recombines TRBV5-1 with TRBJ1-1; TRBD1 aligns across 9 bases. CDR3 size: 15 residues. The germline gives CDR1 SGHRS, CDR2 YFSETQ. V dropped 2 bases and J dropped 4; count of bases not matched to a gene: 6. The CDR3: CASSFQQGAVTEAFF. The CDR3 DNA sequence: TGCGCCAGCAGCTTCCAACAGGGGGCTGTCACTGAAGCTTTCTTT. Full variable domain (remainder filled in from reference TRBV5-1 and TRBJ1-1): KAGVTQTPRYLIKTRGQQVTLSCSPISGHRSVSWYQQTPGQGLQFLFEYFSETQRNKGNFPGRFSGRQFSNSRSEMNVSTLELGDSALYLCASSFQQGAVTEAFFGQGTRLTVV.

The chain combines TRBV7-9 with TRBJ1-2, with D unclear. V shed 5 bases and J shed 8 bases, with 15 bases lying between them. This CDR3 spans 13 amino acids. Germline V gives CDR1 SEHNR, CDR2 FQNEAQ (reference sequence). The CDR3 DNA sequence: TGTGCCAGCAGCCCTGACACACTCTGGGGCTACACCTTC. This gives the protein CASSPDTLWGYTF.

This clonotype occurred a few times. This chain connects TRBV6-5 to TRBJ2-1, with 11 bases fitting TRBD1. The CDR3 contains 16 residues. J gave up 6 bases and V 0 bases, and 4 bases lay outside the gene matches. CDR1 MNHEY and CDR2 SVGAGI come from the germline V gene. CDR3 sequence reads: CASSYSGTGGSNEQFF. The CDR3 DNA is TGTGCCAGCAGTTACTCTGGGACAGGGGGTTCCAATGAGCAGTTCTTC.

This clonotype was counted only a few times. The V and J genes are TRBV6-2 or TRBV6-3 and TRBJ1-3, with no clear D. V lost 11 bases, J lost 0 bases, and 17 bases lay in between. Germline V gene data show CDR1 as MNHEY and CDR2 as SVGEGT. The CDR3 spans 15 residues. The CDR3 protein is CASRGSGSSGNTIYF. CDR3 coding DNA: TGTGCCTCCCGCGGTTCTGGGTCCTCTGGAAACACCATATATTTT.

The chain links TRBV12-3 or TRBV12-4 to TRBJ2-2; 8 bases match TRBD1. This CDR3 region has 17 residues. The ends lost 3 bases at V and 0 bases at J; junction bases unmatched: 6. The CDR3 spells CASSFAGQGSNTGELFF. CDR3 nucleotides: TGTGCCAGCAGTTTTGCCGGACAGGGCTCGAACACCGGGGAGCTGTTTTTT.

Only a few counts were recorded for this clonotype. CDR3 protein: CASSQNQGYYEQYF. In DNA, the CDR3 is TGCGCCAGCAGCCAAAACCAAGGGTACTACGAGCAGTACTTC. This chain uses TRBV5-1 with TRBJ2-7; D gene unclear. The germline gives CDR1 SGHRS, CDR2 YFSETQ. CDR3 length equals 14 residues. V was pared by 4 bases and J by 3 bases, with 14 bases between.

The chain combines TRBV19 with TRBJ2-5; D is possibly TRBD1 (5 bases). The V end was cut by 6 bases, the J end by 2 bases, with 10 bases between. The CDR3 totals 13 residues. Germline lookup yields CDR1 LNHDA and CDR2 SQIVND (reference sequence). Here the CDR3 DNA reads TGTGCCAGTAGCGCAGGGAAGCAAGAGACCCAGTACTTC. As protein: CASSAGKQETQYF. Full variable domain (missing parts from reference TRBV19 and TRBJ2-5): DGGITQSPKYLFRKEGQNVTLSCEQNLNHDAMYWYRQDPGQGLRLIYYSQIVNDFQKGDIAEGYSVSREKKESFPLTVTSAQKNPTAFYLCASSAGKQETQYFGPGTRLLVL.

The gene calls are TRBV5-1 and TRBJ2-1; D is perhaps TRBD2 (5 bases). This CDR3 comprises 16 residues. CDR1 is SGHRS and CDR2 is YFSETQ in the germline V gene. V was cut by 2 bases and J by 7 bases, with 19 bases left in between. As DNA, the CDR3 is TGCGCCAGCAGCTTCACCTGGGTAGCGCCTGAAAATGAGCAGTTCTTC. Amino acids: CASSFTWVAPENEQFF.

The V and J genes are TRBV23-1 and TRBJ2-2; D remains unclear. TRBV23-1 is an ORF for which the function is uncertain. The V end was cut by 0 bases, the J end by 12 bases, with 14 bases between. CDR3 size: 14 residues. In DNA form, the CDR3 reads TGCGCCAGCAGTCAATCGGATCCCACGACAAAGCTGTTTTTT. Translated: CASSQSDPTTKLFF.

The chain employs TRBV20-1 and TRBJ2-5; 7 bases align to TRBD1. Per the germline V gene, CDR1 is DFQATT and CDR2 is SNEGSKA (reference sequence). There are 14 residues in the CDR3. V gave up 6 bases and J gave up 3 bases; unmatched junction bases: 10. CDR3 nucleotide sequence: TGCAGTGCCACTTACAGGGGAGATGAAGAGACCCAGTACTTC. Amino acid sequence: CSATYRGDEETQYF.